This TCR beta chain is from a study of blood T cell repertoires in COVID-19 (dated by TCRdb to the early 2020s). As for the study more broadly: Samples covering the acute and convalescent phases of COVID-19 were provided by collaborators in the United States, Italy and Spain. The material from the prospective study consisted of cDNA or gDNA derived from T cells, B-cell-depleted T cells, or PBMCs. Deeply sampled blood TCRbeta repertoires from subjects exposed to, actively infected with, or recovered from COVID-19 were included in the dataset. A freely available public database, intended as a resource for researchers studying the immune response to SARS-CoV-2, is where the repertoires were released. Samples were obtained from the ongoing ImmuneRACE study (first 160 participants) and from 1,254 subjects provided by 6 global collaborators. Sample metadata almost always included a de-identified subject ID, COVID-19 status, age in years and sex. Where available, HLA class I and class II types were obtained from metadata supplied by the sample provider rather than from assay-based typing.

The CDR3 covers 15 residues, taking in both the cysteine and the phenylalanine. The CDR3 DNA has 45 bases and is translated from base 1. The junction shows trimming of 4 bases on V and 5 bases on J, and the gene matches do not reach 9 bases of it. CDR1 SGHRS and CDR2 YFSETQ were looked up in the germline V gene. Whole blood was collected in K2EDTA tubes by collaborating institutions according to the institutions' own protocols. For TCRbeta analysis, collaborator samples were shipped as frozen whole blood, as isolated PBMCs, or as DNA extracted from either sample type. As concerns this clone: Its antigen specificity is not known. Qualities for individual bases were not recorded, and no much larger clone is one base off.

The immunoSEQ Assay, a bias-controlled multiplex PCR, was used to amplify TCRbeta CDR3 regions from genomic DNA. From the authors' description of their analysis: Nucleated cell counts per sample were estimated from amplification of reference gene primers within the assay. Sequence reads were collapsed and filtered to measure the absolute abundance of every unique TCRbeta CDR3 rearrangement. For each sample, productive Simpson clonality was calculated as the square root of Simpson's diversity index across productive rearrangements. TCRdb stores this immuneACCESS table with in-frame sequences only. Part of the clones is absent; in the studies checked, under half of the shortfall reflects unresolved V genes, and no reason is known for the rest. V and J calls and clone size are those listed in that table; D and trimming were worked out from the DNA. The sample data list about 190,000 clones, and around four fifths of these were observed just once. The ten biggest clones cover approximately 6.2% of the sample.

On the study overall, not on this receptor specifically: Clinical and demographic metadata were provided uncurated, with the amount varying by source and participant.

Sequencing was carried out using peripheral blood. The chain was built from TRBV5-1 and TRBJ1-2; 9 bases in the junction line up with TRBD1. The source is a woman aged 35 to 49 with acute or convalescent COVID-19. The CDR3 here reads CASSPWTGAGYGYTF. The nucleotides are TGCGCCAGCAGCCCATGGACAGGGGCGGGATATGGCTACACCTTC.